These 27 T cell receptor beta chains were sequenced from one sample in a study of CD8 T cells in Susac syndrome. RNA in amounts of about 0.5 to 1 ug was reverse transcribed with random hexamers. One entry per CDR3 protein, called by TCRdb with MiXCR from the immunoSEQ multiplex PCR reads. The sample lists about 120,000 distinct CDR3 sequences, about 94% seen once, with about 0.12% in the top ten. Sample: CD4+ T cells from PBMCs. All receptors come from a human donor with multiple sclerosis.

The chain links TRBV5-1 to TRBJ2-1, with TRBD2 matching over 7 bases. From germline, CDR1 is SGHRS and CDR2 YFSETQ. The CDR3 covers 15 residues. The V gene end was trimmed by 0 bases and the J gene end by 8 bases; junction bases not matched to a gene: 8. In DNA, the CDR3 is TGCGCCAGCAGCTTGGGACTAGCTGCCCTCGATGAGCAGTTCTTC. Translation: CASSLGLAALDEQFF.

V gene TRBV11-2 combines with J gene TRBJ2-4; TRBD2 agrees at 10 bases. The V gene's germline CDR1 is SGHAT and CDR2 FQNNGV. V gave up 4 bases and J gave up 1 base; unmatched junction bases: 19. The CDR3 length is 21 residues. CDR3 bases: TGTGCCAGCAGCTCCCCGGGACTAGCGAATGTCAGGAAGGAGGCCAAAAACATTCAGTACTTC. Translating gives CASSSPGLANVRKEAKNIQYF.

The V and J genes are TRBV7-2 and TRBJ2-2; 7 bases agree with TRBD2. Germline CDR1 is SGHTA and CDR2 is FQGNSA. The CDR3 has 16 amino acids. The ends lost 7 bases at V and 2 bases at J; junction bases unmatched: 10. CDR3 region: CASTQNSAGNTGELFF. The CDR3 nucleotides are TGTGCCAGCACACAAAATTCAGCGGGAAACACCGGGGAGCTGTTTTTT.

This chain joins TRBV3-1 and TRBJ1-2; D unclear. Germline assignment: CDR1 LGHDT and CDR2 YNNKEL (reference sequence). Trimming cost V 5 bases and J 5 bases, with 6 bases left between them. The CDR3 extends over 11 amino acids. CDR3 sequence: CASSAPYGYTF. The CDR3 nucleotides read TGTGCCAGCAGCGCCCCGTATGGCTACACCTTC.

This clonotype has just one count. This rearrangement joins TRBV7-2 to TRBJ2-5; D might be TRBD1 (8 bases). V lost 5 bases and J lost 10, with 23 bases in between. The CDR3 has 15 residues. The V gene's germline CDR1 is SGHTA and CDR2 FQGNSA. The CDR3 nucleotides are TGTGCCAGCAGCCCGCAAACAGGGGGAGGGGTGGGCCAGTACTTC. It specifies CASSPQTGGGVGQYF.

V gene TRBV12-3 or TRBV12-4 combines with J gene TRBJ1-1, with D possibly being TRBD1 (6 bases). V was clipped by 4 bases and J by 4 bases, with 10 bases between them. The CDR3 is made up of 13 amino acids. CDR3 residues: CASSSGTTTEAFF. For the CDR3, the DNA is TGTGCCAGCAGTTCCGGGACAACCACTGAAGCTTTCTTT.

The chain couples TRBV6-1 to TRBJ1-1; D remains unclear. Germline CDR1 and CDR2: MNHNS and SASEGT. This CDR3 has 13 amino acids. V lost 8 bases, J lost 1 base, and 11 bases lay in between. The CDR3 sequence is CASAQRTNTEAFF. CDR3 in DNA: TGTGCCAGCGCGCAACGAACGAACACTGAAGCTTTCTTT.

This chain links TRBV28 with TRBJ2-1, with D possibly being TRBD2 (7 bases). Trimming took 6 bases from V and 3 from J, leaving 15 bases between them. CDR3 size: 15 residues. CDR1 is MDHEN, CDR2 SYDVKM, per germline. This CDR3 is CASSPGGAGYNEQFF. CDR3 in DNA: TGTGCCAGCAGCCCTGGGGGGGCAGGCTACAATGAGCAGTTCTTC.

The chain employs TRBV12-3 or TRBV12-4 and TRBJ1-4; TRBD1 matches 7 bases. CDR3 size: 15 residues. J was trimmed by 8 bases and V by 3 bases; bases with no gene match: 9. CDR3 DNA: TGTGCCAGCAGTTTGACAGGGAGTCTCAGCGAAAAACTGTTTTTT. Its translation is CASSLTGSLSEKLFF.

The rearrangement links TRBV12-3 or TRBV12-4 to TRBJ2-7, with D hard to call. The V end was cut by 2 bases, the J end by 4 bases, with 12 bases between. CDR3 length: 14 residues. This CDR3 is CASSLKALMYEQYF. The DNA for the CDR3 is TGTGCCAGCAGTTTAAAAGCCCTTATGTACGAGCAGTACTTC.

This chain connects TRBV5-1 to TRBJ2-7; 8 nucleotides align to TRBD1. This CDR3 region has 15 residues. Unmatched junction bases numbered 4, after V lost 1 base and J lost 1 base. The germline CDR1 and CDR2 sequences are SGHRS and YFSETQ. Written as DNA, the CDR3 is TGCGCCAGCAGCTTGCAGCAGGGGGCGTCCTACGAGCAGTACTTC. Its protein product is CASSLQQGASYEQYF. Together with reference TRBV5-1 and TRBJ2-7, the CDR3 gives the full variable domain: KAGVTQTPRYLIKTRGQQVTLSCSPISGHRSVSWYQQTPGQGLQFLFEYFSETQRNKGNFPGRFSGRQFSNSRSEMNVSTLELGDSALYLCASSLQQGASYEQYFGPGTRLTVT.

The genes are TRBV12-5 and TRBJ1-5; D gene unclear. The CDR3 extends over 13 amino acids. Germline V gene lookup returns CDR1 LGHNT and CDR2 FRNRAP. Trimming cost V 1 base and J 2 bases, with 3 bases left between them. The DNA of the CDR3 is TGTGCTAGTGGTTTGGAGGGCAATCAGCCCCAGCATTTT. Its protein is CASGLEGNQPQHF.

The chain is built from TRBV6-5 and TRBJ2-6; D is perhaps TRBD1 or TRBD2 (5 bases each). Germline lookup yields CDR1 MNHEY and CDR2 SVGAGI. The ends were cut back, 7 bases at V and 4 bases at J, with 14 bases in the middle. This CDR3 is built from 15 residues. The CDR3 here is CASTQWGSGANVLTF. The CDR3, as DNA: TGTGCCAGCACTCAGTGGGGGTCCGGGGCCAACGTCCTGACTTTC.

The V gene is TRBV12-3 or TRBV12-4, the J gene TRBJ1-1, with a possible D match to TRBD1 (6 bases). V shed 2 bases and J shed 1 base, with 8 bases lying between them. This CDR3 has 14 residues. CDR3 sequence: CASSLYRENTEAFF. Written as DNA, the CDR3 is TGTGCCAGCAGTTTATACAGGGAGAACACTGAAGCTTTCTTT.

The CDR3 DNA follows: TGTGCCAGCAGTGCTGGGACAGCCAATCAGCCCCAGCATTTT. It is translated as CASSAGTANQPQHF. The chain carries TRBV12-3 or TRBV12-4 and TRBJ1-5; 7 bases agree with TRBD1. This CDR3 comprises 14 residues. The ends lost 5 bases at V and 3 bases at J; junction bases unmatched: 4.

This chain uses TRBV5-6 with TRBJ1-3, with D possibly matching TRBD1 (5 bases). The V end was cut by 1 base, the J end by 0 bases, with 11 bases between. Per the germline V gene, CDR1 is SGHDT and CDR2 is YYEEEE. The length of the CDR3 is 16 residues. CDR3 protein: CASSLRRGFSGNTIYF. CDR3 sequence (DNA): TGTGCCAGCAGCTTGAGGAGGGGTTTCTCTGGAAACACCATATATTTT.

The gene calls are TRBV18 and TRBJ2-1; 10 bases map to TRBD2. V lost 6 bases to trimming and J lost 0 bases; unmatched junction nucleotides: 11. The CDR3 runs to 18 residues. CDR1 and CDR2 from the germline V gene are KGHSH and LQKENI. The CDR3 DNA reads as TGTGCCAGCTCCCCCCTCCCCCCTAGCGGGAGCTCCTACAATGAGCAGTTCTTC. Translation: CASSPLPPSGSSYNEQFF.

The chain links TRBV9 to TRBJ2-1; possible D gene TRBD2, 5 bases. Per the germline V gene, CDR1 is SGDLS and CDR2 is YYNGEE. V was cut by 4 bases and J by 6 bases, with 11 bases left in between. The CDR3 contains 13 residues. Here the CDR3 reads CASSPSGINEQFF. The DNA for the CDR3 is TGTGCCAGCAGCCCTTCGGGGATCAATGAGCAGTTCTTC.

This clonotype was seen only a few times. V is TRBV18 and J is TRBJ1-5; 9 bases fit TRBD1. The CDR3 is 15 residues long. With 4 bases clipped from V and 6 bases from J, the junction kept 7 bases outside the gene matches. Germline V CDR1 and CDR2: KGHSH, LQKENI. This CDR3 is CASSLLGQGSQPQHF. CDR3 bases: TGTGCCAGCTCACTACTGGGACAGGGAAGTCAGCCCCAGCATTTT. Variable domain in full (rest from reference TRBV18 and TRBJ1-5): NAGVMQNPRHLVRRRGQEARLRCSPMKGHSHVYWYRQLPEEGLKFMVYLQKENIIDESGMPKERFSAEFPKEGPSILRIQQVVRGDSAAYFCASSLLGQGSQPQHFGDGTRLSIL.

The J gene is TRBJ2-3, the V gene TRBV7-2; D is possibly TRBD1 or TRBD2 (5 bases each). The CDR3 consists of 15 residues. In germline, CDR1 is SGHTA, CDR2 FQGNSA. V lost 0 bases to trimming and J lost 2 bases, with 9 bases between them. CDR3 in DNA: TGTGCCAGCAGCTTAGCCGGGGCTTTCACAGATACGCAGTATTTT. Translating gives CASSLAGAFTDTQYF. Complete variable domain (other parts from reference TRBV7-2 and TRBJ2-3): GAGVSQSPSNKVTEKGKDVELRCDPISGHTALYWYRQSLGQGLEFLIYFQGNSAPDKSGLPSDRFSAERTGGSVSTLTIQRTQQEDSAVYLCASSLAGAFTDTQYFGPGTRLTVL.

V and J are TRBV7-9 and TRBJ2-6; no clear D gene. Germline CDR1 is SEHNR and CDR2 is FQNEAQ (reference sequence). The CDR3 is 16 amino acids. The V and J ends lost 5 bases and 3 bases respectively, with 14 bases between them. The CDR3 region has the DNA TGTGCCAGCAGCGCGAAAGGGCCTTTTGGGGCCAACGTCCTGACTTTC. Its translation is CASSAKGPFGANVLTF.

CDR3 amino acids: CASLDRRLYGYTF. The CDR3 DNA is TGTGCCAGCCTGGACCGACGGCTCTATGGCTACACCTTC. V gene TRBV19 combines with J gene TRBJ1-2; D is unresolved. Germline V CDR1 and CDR2: LNHDA, SQIVND (reference sequence). Trimming took 9 bases from V and 4 from J, leaving 15 bases between them. This CDR3 is built from 13 residues. The full variable domain, in which reference TRBV19 and TRBJ1-2 provide the parts outside the CDR3, is DGGITQSPKYLFRKEGQNVTLSCEQNLNHDAMYWYRQDPGQGLRLIYYSQIVNDFQKGDIAEGYSVSREKKESFPLTVTSAQKNPTAFYLCASLDRRLYGYTFGSGTRLTVV.

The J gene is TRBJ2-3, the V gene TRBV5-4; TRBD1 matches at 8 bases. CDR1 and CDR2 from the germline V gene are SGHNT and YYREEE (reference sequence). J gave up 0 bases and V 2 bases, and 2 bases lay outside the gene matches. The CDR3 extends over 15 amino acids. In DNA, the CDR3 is TGTGCCAGCAGCTTTGGACAGGGAAGCACAGATACGCAGTATTTT. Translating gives CASSFGQGSTDTQYF.

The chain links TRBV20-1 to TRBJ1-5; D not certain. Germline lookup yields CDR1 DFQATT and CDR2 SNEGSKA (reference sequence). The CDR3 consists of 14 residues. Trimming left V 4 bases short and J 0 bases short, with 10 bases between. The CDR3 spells CSATRTDSNQPQHF. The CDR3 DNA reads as TGCAGTGCTACCCGGACGGATAGCAATCAGCCCCAGCATTTT.

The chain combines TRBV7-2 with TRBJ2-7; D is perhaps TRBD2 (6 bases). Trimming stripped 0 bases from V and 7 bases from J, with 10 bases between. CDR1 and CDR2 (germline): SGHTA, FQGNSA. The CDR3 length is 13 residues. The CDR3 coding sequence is TGTGCCAGCAGCTTAGCGGGGAGGTGGGAGCAGTACTTC. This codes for CASSLAGRWEQYF. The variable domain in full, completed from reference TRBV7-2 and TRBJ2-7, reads GAGVSQSPSNKVTEKGKDVELRCDPISGHTALYWYRQSLGQGLEFLIYFQGNSAPDKSGLPSDRFSAERTGGSVSTLTIQRTQQEDSAVYLCASSLAGRWEQYFGPGTRLTVT.

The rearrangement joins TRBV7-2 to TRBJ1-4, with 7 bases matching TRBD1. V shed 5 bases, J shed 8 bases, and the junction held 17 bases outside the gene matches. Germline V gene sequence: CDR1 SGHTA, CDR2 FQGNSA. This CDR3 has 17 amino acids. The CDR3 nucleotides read TGTGCCAGCAGCCCAGGGGTAGGGGGCGTGAGGGGAGAAAAACTGTTTTTT. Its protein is CASSPGVGGVRGEKLFF.

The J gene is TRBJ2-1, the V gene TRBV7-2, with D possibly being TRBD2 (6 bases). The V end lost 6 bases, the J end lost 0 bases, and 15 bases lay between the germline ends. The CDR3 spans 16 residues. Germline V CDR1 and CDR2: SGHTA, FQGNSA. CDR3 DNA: TGTGCCAGCAGTTTGAGACTAGTTAGCTCCTACAATGAGCAGTTCTTC. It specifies CASSLRLVSSYNEQFF.